Presented here are 32 T cell receptor beta chains from one specimen sequenced in a study of blood T cell repertoires in COVID-19. Sequencing used immunoSEQ multiplex PCR; TCRdb keeps in-frame clones, though not all of them. The repertoire consists of 110,000 or so clones, with about 80% occurring once and the leading ten covering about 6.8%. Sequencing was performed on peripheral blood. The receptors originated from a man aged 70 or older with acute or convalescent COVID-19.

The V call is TRBV3-1 (or the pseudogene TRBV3-2), the J call TRBJ2-7, with 8 bases lining up with TRBD2. The germline gives CDR1 LGHDT, CDR2 YNNKEL (reference sequence). V shed 4 bases and J 0 bases; nucleotides not matched to a gene: 8. The CDR3 contains 16 residues. This chain's CDR3 is CASSLEAGDYSYEQYF. The CDR3 DNA is TGTGCCAGCAGCCTAGAAGCGGGAGATTACTCCTACGAGCAGTACTTC.

The chain carries TRBV6-5 and TRBJ2-7; 11 nucleotides align to TRBD2. This CDR3 contains 16 residues. The V and J ends lost 0 bases and 3 bases, in that order; junction bases with no gene match: 4. Germline loops: CDR1 MNHEY, CDR2 SVGAGI. The CDR3 DNA is TGTGCCAGCAGTTACTCGACTAGCGGGGTGAGCTACGAGCAGTACTTC. This codes for CASSYSTSGVSYEQYF.

The chain employs TRBV27 and TRBJ2-3, with 8 bases matching TRBD1. Germline CDR1 reads MNHEY; CDR2 reads SMNVEV (reference sequence). The CDR3 consists of 14 residues. V shed 6 bases and J 0 bases; nucleotides not matched to a gene: 2. The CDR3 DNA sequence: TGTGCCAGCAGATGGGACAGGAGCACAGATACGCAGTATTTT. Protein sequence: CASRWDRSTDTQYF.

The rearrangement joins TRBV9 to TRBJ2-7; 7 bases fit TRBD1. Germline CDR1 is SGDLS and CDR2 is YYNGEE. V dropped 0 bases and J dropped 5; count of bases not matched to a gene: 14. This CDR3 has 17 amino acids. The CDR3 DNA sequence: TGTGCCAGCAGCGTAGGATTAGGAACAGGGGAGAATGACGAGCAGTACTTC. Translation gives CASSVGLGTGENDEQYF.

V is TRBV30 and J is TRBJ1-3; D uncertain. CDR3 length: 15 amino acids. Trimming shortened V by 4 bases and J by 0 bases, and 13 bases separated the two germline ends. CDR1 is GTSNPN, CDR2 SVGIG, per germline (reference sequence). The CDR3 nucleotides read TGTGCCTGGACTACCGGGATAAGCTCTGGAAACACCATATATTTT. Residues: CAWTTGISSGNTIYF.

V usage is TRBV5-1 and J usage is TRBJ2-3; 13 nucleotides match TRBD2. V gave up 4 bases and J gave up 7 bases; unmatched junction bases: 6. The CDR3 contains 15 residues. Per the germline V gene, CDR1 is SGHRS and CDR2 is YFSETQ. CDR3 DNA sequence: TGCGCCAGCAGCCAGACTAGCGGGAGGTTGAATACGCAGTATTTT. It translates to CASSQTSGRLNTQYF.

The chain carries TRBV5-1 and TRBJ2-7, with D hard to call. The CDR3 has 12 amino acids. CDR1 and CDR2 from the germline V gene are SGHRS and YFSETQ. V gave up 3 bases and J gave up 7 bases, with 11 bases separating them. CDR3 residues: CASSSGGWEQYF. As DNA, the CDR3 is TGCGCCAGCAGCTCCGGCGGTTGGGAGCAGTACTTC.

The rearrangement links TRBV5-4 to TRBJ2-7, with 7 bases fitting TRBD1. V lost 4 bases to trimming and J lost 3 bases; unmatched junction nucleotides: 10. Germline assignment: CDR1 SGHNT and CDR2 YYREEE (reference sequence). The CDR3 has 15 residues. Written as DNA, the CDR3 is TGTGCCAGCAGCAGCGAAGGCAGGGGGTTCTACGAGCAGTACTTC. It encodes CASSSEGRGFYEQYF.

The chain joins TRBV7-3 to TRBJ2-3, with 7 positions matching TRBD2. V was pared by 3 bases and J by 2 bases, with 5 bases of the junction left unmatched. Germline lookup yields CDR1 SGHTA and CDR2 FQGTGA. The CDR3 runs to 15 residues. CDR3 protein: CASSFSSGNTDTQYF. For the CDR3, the DNA is TGTGCCAGCAGCTTTTCTAGCGGTAACACAGATACGCAGTATTTT. The whole variable domain, filled in from reference TRBV7-3 and TRBJ2-3, reads GAGVSQTPSNKVTEKGKYVELRCDPISGHTALYWYRQSLGQGPEFLIYFQGTGAADDSGLPNDRFFAVRPEGSVSTLKIQRTERGDSAVYLCASSFSSGNTDTQYFGPGTRLTVL.

This chain connects TRBV4-2 to TRBJ1-2; D gene uncertain. CDR3 length equals 13 residues. V was clipped by 1 base and J by 8 bases, with 11 bases between them. Germline assignment: CDR1 LGHNA and CDR2 YNFKEQ. The CDR3 DNA follows: TGTGCCAGCAGCCAAGCGGGGTCGGAGGGCTACACCTTC. Protein: CASSQAGSEGYTF.

The rearrangement links TRBV7-3 to TRBJ1-1, with 7 bases that match TRBD1. The J segment lost 6 bases and the V segment lost 6 bases, leaving 7 bases of the junction unmatched. The germline gives CDR1 SGHTA, CDR2 FQGTGA. The CDR3 loop spans 13 amino acids. This CDR3 reads CASRLDQGAEAFF. The CDR3 DNA sequence: TGTGCCAGCAGGTTGGACCAGGGGGCTGAAGCTTTCTTT.

The rearrangement links TRBV18 to TRBJ1-2; 7 nucleotides match TRBD1. J was trimmed by 4 bases and V by 2 bases; bases with no gene match: 1. The CDR3 runs 13 residues. Germline V gives CDR1 KGHSH, CDR2 LQKENI. CDR3: CASSPSGGYGYTF. As DNA, the CDR3 is TGTGCCAGCTCACCATCAGGGGGCTATGGCTACACCTTC.

The rearrangement uses TRBV5-1 and TRBJ2-5, with D possibly TRBD2 on 6 matching bases. With 5 bases removed from V and 0 bases from J, the gap between germline ends came to 14 bases. This CDR3 spans 15 amino acids. CDR1 is SGHRS, CDR2 YFSETQ, per germline. CDR3 residues: CASSPGGPYQETQYF. The CDR3 region has the DNA TGCGCCAGCAGTCCCGGGGGACCGTACCAAGAGACCCAGTACTTC.

V usage is TRBV29-1 and J usage is TRBJ2-3; 10 bases agree with TRBD1. From germline, CDR1 is SQVTM and CDR2 ANQGSEA. The ends lost 6 bases at V and 2 bases at J; junction bases unmatched: 8. This CDR3 has 15 amino acids. The CDR3, as DNA: TGCAGCGTCCCGCCCAGACAGGGGGCCACAGATACGCAGTATTTT. The encoded protein is CSVPPRQGATDTQYF.

The chain has TRBV2 and TRBJ2-7; D is unclear. The V end was cut by 4 bases, the J end by 0 bases, with 10 bases between. The CDR3 sequence is 14 residues long. The V gene's germline CDR1 is SNHLY and CDR2 FYNNEI. For the CDR3, the DNA is TGTGCCAGCAGTGCGGCGGTGTACTCCTACGAGCAGTACTTC. The encoded protein is CASSAAVYSYEQYF.

The chain carries TRBV30 and TRBJ2-1; D is unclear. This CDR3 has 11 amino acids. Germline V gives CDR1 GTSNPN, CDR2 SVGIG (reference sequence). With 2 bases removed from V and 10 bases from J, the gap between germline ends came to 9 bases. CDR3 loop: CAWSPSREQFF. The CDR3 nucleotides are TGTGCCTGGAGTCCCTCGCGGGAGCAGTTCTTC.

The rearrangement uses TRBV7-6 and TRBJ2-3, with 10 positions matching TRBD1. The ends lost 3 bases at V and 0 bases at J; junction bases unmatched: 9. This CDR3 has 18 amino acids. Germline CDR1 reads SGHVS; CDR2 reads FNYEAQ. CDR3 in DNA: TGTGCCAGCAGCTTGCGGGACAGGGGTATCCTTAGCACAGATACGCAGTATTTT. Its translation is CASSLRDRGILSTDTQYF.

For this clone: Within the sample, other DNA sequences also encode this same CDR3. The chain combines TRBV6-5 with TRBJ2-7; possibly TRBD2 for D (5 bases). V lost 6 bases, J lost 3 bases, and 15 bases lay in between. Germline-derived CDR1 and CDR2 are MNHEY and SVGAGI. CDR3 size: 14 residues. The CDR3 sequence: CASRLALAVYEQYF. CDR3 in DNA: TGTGCCAGCAGGCTTGCTCTAGCAGTCTACGAGCAGTACTTC.

This clone was seen only a few times. The chain links TRBV30 to TRBJ1-5, with D tentatively TRBD1 (5 bases). The length of the CDR3 is 14 residues. Per the germline V gene, CDR1 is GTSNPN and CDR2 is SVGIG (reference sequence). V was clipped by 1 base and J by 4 bases, with 11 bases between them. The CDR3 DNA is TGTGCCTGGAGTGACAGACAGCAGAATCAGCCCCAGCATTTT. This sequence encodes CAWSDRQQNQPQHF.

This chain connects TRBV28 to TRBJ1-1; TRBD1 might be the D (5 bases). The germline CDR1 and CDR2 sequences are MDHEN and SYDVKM. The V end was cut by 6 bases, the J end by 1 base, with 9 bases between. The CDR3 runs to 13 residues. For the CDR3, the DNA is TGTGCCAGCAGGGCAAGGGGGAACACTGAAGCTTTCTTT. Its translation is CASRARGNTEAFF. The whole variable domain, remainder taken from reference TRBV28 and TRBJ1-1, is DVKVTQSSRYLVKRTGEKVFLECVQDMDHENMFWYRQDPGLGLRLIYFSYDVKMKEKGDIPEGYSVSREKKERFSLILESASTNQTSMYLCASRARGNTEAFFGQGTRLTVV.

V and J are TRBV5-5 and TRBJ1-2; tentative D call: TRBD1 (6 bases). The ends were cut back, 4 bases at V and 4 bases at J, with 11 bases in the middle. This CDR3 is built from 13 residues. CDR1 and CDR2 (germline): SGHKS, YYEKEE (reference sequence). DNA of the CDR3: TGTGCCAGCAGCGACCCAGGGGCCTATGGCTACACCTTC. Its translation: CASSDPGAYGYTF.

The chain joins TRBV20-1 to TRBJ1-2; no clear D gene. The V gene's germline CDR1 is DFQATT and CDR2 SNEGSKA (reference sequence). The CDR3 covers 10 residues. The germline V and J ends were trimmed by 5 bases and 3 bases, with 4 bases remaining between them. DNA of the CDR3: TGCAGTGCTTTCGACTATGGCTACACCTTC. Translation gives CSAFDYGYTF.

The chain uses TRBV7-2 and TRBJ1-5; 7 bases agree with TRBD1. Germline CDR1 and CDR2: SGHTA and FQGNSA. There are 14 residues in the CDR3. Unmatched junction bases numbered 6, after V lost 5 bases and J lost 5 bases. The CDR3 reads CASSRRQGDQPQHF. The CDR3 bases are TGTGCCAGCAGCCGCCGACAGGGCGATCAGCCCCAGCATTTT.

The rearrangement links TRBV5-1 to TRBJ1-2; TRBD1 agrees at 7 bases. CDR3 size: 15 residues. Germline V gene sequence: CDR1 SGHRS, CDR2 YFSETQ. Trimming cost V 4 bases and J 2 bases; bases outside gene matches: 8. CDR3 sequence reads: CASSGTGAPNYGYTF. The DNA of the CDR3 is TGCGCCAGCAGCGGAACAGGGGCTCCCAACTATGGCTACACCTTC.

The rearrangement uses TRBV5-1 and TRBJ2-7, with D unclear. The CDR3 is made up of 16 amino acids. Germline loops: CDR1 SGHRS, CDR2 YFSETQ. The V end was cut by 2 bases, the J end by 3 bases, with 18 bases between. The CDR3 sequence is CASSLQTSLSGYEQYF. In DNA form, the CDR3 reads TGCGCCAGCAGCTTACAGACCTCCCTATCCGGCTACGAGCAGTACTTC. Supplemented by reference TRBV5-1 and TRBJ2-7, the full variable domain reads KAGVTQTPRYLIKTRGQQVTLSCSPISGHRSVSWYQQTPGQGLQFLFEYFSETQRNKGNFPGRFSGRQFSNSRSEMNVSTLELGDSALYLCASSLQTSLSGYEQYFGPGTRLTVT.

The V and J genes are TRBV28 and TRBJ1-4; D may be TRBD1 (5 bases). The CDR3 extends over 14 amino acids. V lost 8 bases, J lost 3 bases, and 13 bases lay in between. CDR1 is MDHEN, CDR2 SYDVKM, per germline. The CDR3 DNA sequence: TGTGCCAGCGGGGGGACTCCTCCTAATGAAAAACTGTTTTTT. Residues: CASGGTPPNEKLFF. The whole variable domain, filled in from reference TRBV28 and TRBJ1-4, reads DVKVTQSSRYLVKRTGEKVFLECVQDMDHENMFWYRQDPGLGLRLIYFSYDVKMKEKGDIPEGYSVSREKKERFSLILESASTNQTSMYLCASGGTPPNEKLFFGSGTQLSVL.

This chain connects TRBV5-1 to TRBJ2-1, with D perhaps TRBD2 (5 bases). This CDR3 is built from 20 residues. Between the trimmed V and J ends, which lost 3 bases and 0 bases, there was a span of 25 bases. Per the germline V gene, CDR1 is SGHRS and CDR2 is YFSETQ. The CDR3 region is CASSSTRKETTQFSYNEQFF. In nucleotides, the CDR3 is TGCGCCAGCAGCTCAACCCGGAAAGAGACTACTCAGTTCTCCTACAATGAGCAGTTCTTC.

This clone has only one observation. CDR3 coding DNA: TGTGCCAGCAGGGACTTAGCGGGAGGCTTGTACGAGCAGTACTTC. Its protein product is CASRDLAGGLYEQYF. The rearrangement joins TRBV6-6 to TRBJ2-7; TRBD2 aligns across 10 bases. After removal of 6 bases from V and 4 bases from J, the junction contained 9 bases not matched to a gene. The CDR3 runs 15 residues. The germline CDR1 and CDR2 sequences are MNHNY and SVGAGI (reference sequence).

This clone was seen a few times. This chain links TRBV3-1 (or the pseudogene TRBV3-2) with TRBJ1-1; D is ambiguous. Germline loops: CDR1 LGHDT, CDR2 YNNKEL (reference sequence). The CDR3 spans 13 residues. With 4 bases removed from V and 3 bases from J, the gap between germline ends came to 9 bases. This CDR3 reads CASSLQSYTEAFF. CDR3 nucleotide sequence: TGTGCCAGCAGCCTACAGTCCTACACTGAAGCTTTCTTT.

V gene TRBV20-1 combines with J gene TRBJ2-1; 10 bases fit TRBD1. The CDR3 is 11 residues long. The ends lost 6 bases at V and 14 bases at J; junction bases unmatched: 7. Germline assignment: CDR1 DFQATT and CDR2 SNEGSKA (reference sequence). The CDR3 sequence is CSANPGTGEFF. CDR3 nucleotides: TGCAGTGCAAACCCCGGGACAGGGGAGTTCTTC.

The chain joins TRBV11-2 to TRBJ1-4, with D maybe TRBD1 (5 bases). The germline V gene encodes CDR1 SGHAT and CDR2 FQNNGV. V lost 4 bases and J lost 5, with 11 bases in between. The CDR3 spans 14 residues. This CDR3 reads CASSSEGSNEKLFF. CDR3 in DNA: TGTGCCAGCAGCTCGGAGGGGTCGAATGAAAAACTGTTTTTT.

This chain uses TRBV19 with TRBJ2-2, with D tentatively TRBD1 (5 bases). Trimming shortened V by 7 bases and J by 4 bases, and 16 bases separated the two germline ends. The CDR3 loop spans 15 amino acids. Germline loops: CDR1 LNHDA, CDR2 SQIVND (reference sequence). For the CDR3, the DNA is TGTGCCAGTAAGATTAGGGGCAATCCCACCGGGGAGCTGTTTTTT. Translated: CASKIRGNPTGELFF. Filled out from reference TRBV19 and TRBJ2-2, the complete variable domain reads DGGITQSPKYLFRKEGQNVTLSCEQNLNHDAMYWYRQDPGQGLRLIYYSQIVNDFQKGDIAEGYSVSREKKESFPLTVTSAQKNPTAFYLCASKIRGNPTGELFFGEGSRLTVL.